This T cell receptor (beta chain) emerged from a study of identical twins. Study-level points and caveats: Cord blood beta clonotypes present at high abundance carried fewer insertions; no such pattern appeared in memory repertoires.

In its sample, this clonotype was seen many times. Its antigen is as yet unknown. Trimming took off 4 bases at V and 3 bases at J, with 13 bases between the two ends. This CDR3 region has 15 residues. CDR1 and CDR2 (germline): MGHRA, YSYEKL. Template switching, a step in the protocol, added a universal primer site, and cDNA carried unique molecular identifiers. TCRdb reprocessed the 5' RACE reads with MiXCR, giving one entry per CDR3 protein. The sample has around 280,000 distinct CDR3 sequences, 6.5% to 9.5% seen once. These records were also assigned to another study, of yellow fever vaccine responses in identical twins. This second study notes: Each twin's T cell response to the vaccine was reported to look partly convergent and partly personalized.

The origin of this receptor is a woman aged 18-29 years in good health. Sequencing was carried out using memory (CD45RO+) T cells sorted from blood. This sequence joins TRBV4-1 and TRBJ2-1; no clear D. The CDR3 DNA reads as TGCGCCAGCAGCCCCCGAGTTTGGGACTACAATGAGCAGTTCTTC. Its translation is CASSPRVWDYNEQFF.